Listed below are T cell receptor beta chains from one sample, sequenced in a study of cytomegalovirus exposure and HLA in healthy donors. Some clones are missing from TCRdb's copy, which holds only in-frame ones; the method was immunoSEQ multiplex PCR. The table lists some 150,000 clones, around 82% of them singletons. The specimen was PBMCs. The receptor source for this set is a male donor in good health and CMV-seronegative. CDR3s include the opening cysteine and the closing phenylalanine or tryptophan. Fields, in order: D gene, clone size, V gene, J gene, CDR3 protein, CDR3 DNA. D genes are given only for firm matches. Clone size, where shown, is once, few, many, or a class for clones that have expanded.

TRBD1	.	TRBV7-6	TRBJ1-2	CASSLAVEGGLYGYTF	TGTGCCAGCAGCTTAGCGGTTGAAGGGGGCCTTTATGGCTACACCTTC
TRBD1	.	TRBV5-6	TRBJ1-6	CASSLGQNNSPLHF	TGTGCCAGCAGCCTGGGACAGAATAATTCACCCCTCCACTTT
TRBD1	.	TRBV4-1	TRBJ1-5	CASSPTGGLNQPQHF	TGCGCCAGCAGCCCTACAGGGGGGCTAAATCAGCCCCAGCATTTT
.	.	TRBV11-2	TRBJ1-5	CASSLTGSGQPQHF	TGTGCCAGCAGCTTAACAGGGTCGGGTCAGCCCCAGCATTTT
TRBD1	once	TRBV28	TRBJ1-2	CAISGGIGYGYTF	TGTGCCATCTCAGGGGGTATAGGCTATGGCTACACCTTC
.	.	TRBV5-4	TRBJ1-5	CASSPGGVGQPQHF	TGTGCCAGCAGCCCCGGGGGGGTAGGTCAGCCCCAGCATTTT
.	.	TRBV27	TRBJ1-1	CASSLFGNTEAFF	TGTGCCAGCAGTTTGTTCGGGAACACTGAAGCTTTCTTT
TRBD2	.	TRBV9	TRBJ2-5	CASSLRLAGEETQYF	TGTGCCAGCAGTCTAAGACTAGCGGGAGAAGAGACCCAGTACTTC
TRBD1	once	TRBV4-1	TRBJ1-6	CASSQDRMGQTPTYNSPLHF	TGCGCCAGCAGCCAAGATCGGATGGGACAGACCCCAACCTATAATTCACCCCTCCACTTT
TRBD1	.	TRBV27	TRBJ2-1	CASRGTGQAYNEQFF	TGTGCCAGCAGGGGGACGGGACAGGCCTACAATGAGCAGTTCTTC
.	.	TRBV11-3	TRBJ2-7	CASSLAFRWTEKAYEQYF	TGTGCCAGCAGCTTAGCCTTTCGGTGGACAGAAAAAGCCTACGAGCAGTACTTC
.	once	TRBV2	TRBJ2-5	CASSDPPEETQYF	TGTGCCAGCAGTGACCCCCCCGAGGAGACCCAGTACTTC
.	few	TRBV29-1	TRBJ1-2	CSVASTRSYTF	TGCAGCGTTGCGAGTACCCGAAGCTACACCTTC
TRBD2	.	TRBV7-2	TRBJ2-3	CASSLAVSGGADTQYF	TGTGCCAGCAGCTTAGCGGTTAGCGGGGGGGCGGATACGCAGTATTTT
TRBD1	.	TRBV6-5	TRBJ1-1	CASSYGFGTGYTEAFF	TGTGCCAGCAGTTATGGCTTTGGGACAGGGTACACTGAAGCTTTCTTT
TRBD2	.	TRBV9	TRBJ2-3	CASSAAGLAGTDTQYF	TGTGCCAGCAGCGCCGCGGGACTAGCGGGAACAGATACGCAGTATTTT
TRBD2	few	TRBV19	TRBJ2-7	CASSILPGLAAYEQYF	TGTGCCAGTAGTATCCTACCGGGACTAGCGGCCTACGAGCAGTACTTC
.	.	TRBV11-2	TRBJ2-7	CASSSTRTYEQYF	TGTGCCAGCAGCTCTACCCGAACCTACGAGCAGTACTTC
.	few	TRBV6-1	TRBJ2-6	CASSSRHVGANVLTF	TGTGCCAGCAGTTCGCGACACGTGGGGGCCAACGTCCTGACTTTC
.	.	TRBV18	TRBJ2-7	CASSLEYEQYF	TGTGCCAGCTCATTAGAATACGAGCAGTACTTC
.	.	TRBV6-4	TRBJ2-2	CASSLGAGELFF	TGTGCCAGCAGTCTCGGGGCCGGGGAGCTGTTTTTT
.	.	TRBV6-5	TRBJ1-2	CASSDRRTSNYGYTF	TGTGCCAGCTCGGACAGACGCACCTCTAACTATGGCTACACCTTC
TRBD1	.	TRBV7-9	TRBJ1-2	CSSSLPPPGQGYGYTF	TGTTCCAGCAGCTTACCCCCGCCGGGACAGGGTTATGGCTACACCTTC
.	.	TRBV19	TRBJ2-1	CASSISAGWDSYNEQFF	TGTGCCAGTAGTATATCGGCGGGGTGGGACTCCTACAATGAGCAGTTCTTC
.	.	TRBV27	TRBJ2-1	CASSLEVGNEQFF	TGTGCCAGCAGTTTAGAGGTAGGCAATGAGCAGTTCTTC
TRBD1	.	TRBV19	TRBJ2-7	CASYRDRGPYF	TGTGCCAGCTATAGAGACAGGGGCCCATACTTC
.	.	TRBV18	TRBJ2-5	CASSRSTAQYF	TGTGCCAGCTCACGTTCGACAGCGCAGTACTTC
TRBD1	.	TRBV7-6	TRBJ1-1	CASSLGTGSNTEAFF	TGTGCCAGCAGCTTAGGGACAGGGTCGAACACTGAAGCTTTCTTT
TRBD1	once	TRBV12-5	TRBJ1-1	CASALGQGRTEAFF	TGTGCTAGTGCTTTGGGACAGGGGAGAACTGAAGCTTTCTTT
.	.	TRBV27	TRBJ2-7	CASSSGSYEQYF	TGTGCCAGCAGTTCGGGTTCCTACGAGCAGTACTTC
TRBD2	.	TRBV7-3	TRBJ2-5	CASSPSAGGGGETQYF	TGTGCCAGCAGCCCCTCGGCGGGGGGCGGGGGAGAGACCCAGTACTTC
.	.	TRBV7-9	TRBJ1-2	CSSSPLAGYGYTF	TGTTCCAGCAGCCCGCTTGCGGGCTATGGCTACACCTTC
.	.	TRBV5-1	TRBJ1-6	CASSLGTATNSPLHF	TGCGCCAGCAGCTTGGGGACAGCCACCAATTCACCCCTCCACTTT
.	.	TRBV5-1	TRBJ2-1	CASSTGESLLGNEQFF	TGCGCCAGCAGCACCGGGGAGTCTCTACTGGGGAATGAGCAGTTCTTC
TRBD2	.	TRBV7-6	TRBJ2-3	CASSLGRDYTDTQYF	TGTGCCAGCAGCTTAGGCCGGGACTACACAGATACGCAGTATTTT
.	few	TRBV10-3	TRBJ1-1	CAITPTVWGTEAFF	TGTGCCATCACTCCGACAGTTTGGGGCACTGAAGCTTTCTTT
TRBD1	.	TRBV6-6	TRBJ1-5	CASHRERDRNQPQHF	TGTGCCAGCCACCGAGAGAGGGACAGAAATCAGCCCCAGCATTTT
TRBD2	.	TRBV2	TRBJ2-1	CASSEMGLAENEQFF	TGTGCCAGCAGTGAGATGGGACTAGCCGAAAATGAGCAGTTCTTC
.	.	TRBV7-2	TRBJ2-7	CASSLALLAYEQYF	TGTGCCAGCAGCTTAGCGCTACTCGCGTACGAGCAGTACTTC
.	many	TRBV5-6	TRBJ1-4	CASSLDGVGDEKLFF	TGTGCCAGCAGCTTGGATGGGGTGGGAGATGAAAAACTGTTTTTT